Sequencing of this TCR beta chain was carried out in a study of blood T cells in healthy people across ages. Study observations and caveats: Relative to aged donors, long-lived donors carried more naive CD4+ cells and displayed higher diversity. In the absence of known donor CMV status, changes in expanded clonotypes were possibly confounded. Per million T cells, the diversity of TCR beta decreased roughly linearly as age advanced.

To note about this clonotype: No antigen is known for it.

V was clipped by 4 bases and J by 6 bases, with 10 bases between them. The germline gives CDR1 MGHRA, CDR2 YSYEKL. CDR3 size: 13 residues. A sample-barcoded 5' primer and a J-beta primer mix were used in a second PCR of about 7 to 11 cycles. TCRdb called the 5' RACE reads again in MiXCR, with one record for every CDR3 protein. The table lists 1,800,000 or so distinct CDR3 sequences, roughly two fifths of them singletons. Those donating, healthy Caucasian individuals from Russia, were aged about 6 to 100. The TCR comes from a human donor in good health. Sequencing was carried out using blood. The chain has TRBV4-1 and TRBJ2-1, with D unresolved. CDR3 region: CASSPTPVNEQFF. CDR3 bases: TGCGCCAGCAGCCCGACCCCCGTCAATGAGCAGTTCTTC.